One sample yielded the 6 T cell receptor beta chains listed below, sequenced in a study of CD8 T cells in Susac syndrome. A quantity of about 0.5 to 1 ug RNA underwent reverse transcription using random hexamers. TCRdb re-derived calls from the immunoSEQ multiplex PCR reads in MiXCR, one entry per CDR3 protein. The profile shows 200,000 to 250,000 distinct CDR3 sequences, 95% of them singletons. Sequencing was done on a sample of CD4+ T cells from PBMCs. The receptors derive from a human donor with multiple sclerosis.

The chain recombines TRBV2 with TRBJ1-1, with a possible D match to TRBD1 (5 bases). Germline CDR1 reads SNHLY; CDR2 reads FYNNEI. The ends were cut back, 5 bases at V and 6 bases at J, with 7 bases in the middle. The CDR3 has 11 residues. The chain's CDR3 is CASSRQPEAFF. The CDR3 DNA reads as TGTGCCAGCAGTCGACAGCCTGAAGCTTTCTTT.

The chain carries TRBV2 and TRBJ2-3; D call uncertain. V was shortened by 4 bases and J by 0 bases, with 8 bases between the two germline ends. CDR1 and CDR2 from the germline V gene are SNHLY and FYNNEI. The CDR3 is 14 amino acids. CDR3 protein: CASSAVGSTDTQYF. For the CDR3, the DNA is TGTGCCAGCAGTGCCGTGGGCAGCACAGATACGCAGTATTTT.

The gene calls are TRBV27 and TRBJ2-4; D uncertain. The germline V gene has CDR1 MNHEY and CDR2 SMNVEV (reference sequence). The CDR3 covers 14 residues. The V end was cut by 4 bases, the J end by 6 bases, with 13 bases between. The CDR3 reads CASSSSLTGNIQYF. DNA of the CDR3: TGTGCCAGCAGTTCCTCCCTAACGGGAAACATTCAGTACTTC.

The chain couples TRBV29-1 to TRBJ2-1; D uncertain. Trimming shortened V by 6 bases and J by 4 bases, and 7 bases separated the two germline ends. CDR1 and CDR2 from the germline V gene are SQVTM and ANQGSEA. This CDR3 contains 11 residues. CDR3 sequence (DNA): TGCAGCGTGGGGAAATACAATGAGCAGTTCTTC. Translating it yields CSVGKYNEQFF.

V gene TRBV15 combines with J gene TRBJ1-5, with 8 nucleotides matching TRBD1. Per germline, CDR1 LNHNV and CDR2 YYDKDF (reference sequence). Trimming removed 3 bases from V and 0 bases from J; junction bases left unmatched: 1. The CDR3 runs to 15 residues. In DNA form, the CDR3 reads TGTGCCACCAGCAGCGGACAGGGTAGCAATCAGCCCCAGCATTTT. Its translation: CATSSGQGSNQPQHF.

The gene calls are TRBV5-1 and TRBJ2-1, with 14 bases that match TRBD2. The CDR3 runs 15 residues. V trimming: 4 bases; J trimming: 7 bases; junction bases outside the gene matches: 4. Germline V gives CDR1 SGHRS, CDR2 YFSETQ. DNA of the CDR3: TGCGCCAGCAGCGTGACTAGCGGGAGGGCGAATGAGCAGTTCTTC. Its translation is CASSVTSGRANEQFF.